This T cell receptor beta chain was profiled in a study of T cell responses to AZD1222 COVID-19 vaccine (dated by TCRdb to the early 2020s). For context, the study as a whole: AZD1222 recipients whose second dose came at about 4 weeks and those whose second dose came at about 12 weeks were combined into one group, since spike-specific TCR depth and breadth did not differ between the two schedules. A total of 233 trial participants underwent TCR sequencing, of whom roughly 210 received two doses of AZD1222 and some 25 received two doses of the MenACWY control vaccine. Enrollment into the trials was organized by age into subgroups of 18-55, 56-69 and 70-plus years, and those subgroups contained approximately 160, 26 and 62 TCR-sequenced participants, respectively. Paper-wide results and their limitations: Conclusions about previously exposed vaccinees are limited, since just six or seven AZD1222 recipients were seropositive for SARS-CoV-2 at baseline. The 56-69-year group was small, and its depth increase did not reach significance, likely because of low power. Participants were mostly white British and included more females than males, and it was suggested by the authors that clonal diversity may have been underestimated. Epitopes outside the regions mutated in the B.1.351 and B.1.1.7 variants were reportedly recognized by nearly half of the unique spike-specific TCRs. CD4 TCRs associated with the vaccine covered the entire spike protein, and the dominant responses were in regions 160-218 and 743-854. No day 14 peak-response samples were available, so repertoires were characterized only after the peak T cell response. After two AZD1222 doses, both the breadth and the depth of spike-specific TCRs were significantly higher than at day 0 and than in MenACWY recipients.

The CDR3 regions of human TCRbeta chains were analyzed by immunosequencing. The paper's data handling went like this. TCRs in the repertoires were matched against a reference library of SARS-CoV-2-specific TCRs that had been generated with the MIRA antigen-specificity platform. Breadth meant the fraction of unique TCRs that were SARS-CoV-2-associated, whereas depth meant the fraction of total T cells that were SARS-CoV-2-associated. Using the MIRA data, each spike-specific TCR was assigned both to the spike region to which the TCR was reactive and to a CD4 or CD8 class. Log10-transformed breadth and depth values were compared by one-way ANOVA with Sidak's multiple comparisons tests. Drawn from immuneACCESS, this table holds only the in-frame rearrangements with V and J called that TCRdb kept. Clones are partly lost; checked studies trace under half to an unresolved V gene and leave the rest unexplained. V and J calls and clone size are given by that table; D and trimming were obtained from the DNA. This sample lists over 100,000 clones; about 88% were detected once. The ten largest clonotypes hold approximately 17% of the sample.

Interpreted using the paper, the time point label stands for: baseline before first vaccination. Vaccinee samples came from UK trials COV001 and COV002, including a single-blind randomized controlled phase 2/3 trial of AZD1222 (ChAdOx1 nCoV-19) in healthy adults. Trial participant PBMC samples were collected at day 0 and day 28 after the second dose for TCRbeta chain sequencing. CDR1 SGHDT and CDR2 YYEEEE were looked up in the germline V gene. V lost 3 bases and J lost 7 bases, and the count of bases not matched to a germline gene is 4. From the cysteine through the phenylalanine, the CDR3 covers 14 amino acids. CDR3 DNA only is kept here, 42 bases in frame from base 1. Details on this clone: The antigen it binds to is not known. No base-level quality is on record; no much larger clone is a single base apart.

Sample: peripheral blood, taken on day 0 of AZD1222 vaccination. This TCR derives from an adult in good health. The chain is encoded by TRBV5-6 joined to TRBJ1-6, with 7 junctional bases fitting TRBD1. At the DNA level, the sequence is TGTGCCAGCAGCTGGGGACAGTTCAATTCACCCCTCCACTTT. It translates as CASSWGQFNSPLHF.